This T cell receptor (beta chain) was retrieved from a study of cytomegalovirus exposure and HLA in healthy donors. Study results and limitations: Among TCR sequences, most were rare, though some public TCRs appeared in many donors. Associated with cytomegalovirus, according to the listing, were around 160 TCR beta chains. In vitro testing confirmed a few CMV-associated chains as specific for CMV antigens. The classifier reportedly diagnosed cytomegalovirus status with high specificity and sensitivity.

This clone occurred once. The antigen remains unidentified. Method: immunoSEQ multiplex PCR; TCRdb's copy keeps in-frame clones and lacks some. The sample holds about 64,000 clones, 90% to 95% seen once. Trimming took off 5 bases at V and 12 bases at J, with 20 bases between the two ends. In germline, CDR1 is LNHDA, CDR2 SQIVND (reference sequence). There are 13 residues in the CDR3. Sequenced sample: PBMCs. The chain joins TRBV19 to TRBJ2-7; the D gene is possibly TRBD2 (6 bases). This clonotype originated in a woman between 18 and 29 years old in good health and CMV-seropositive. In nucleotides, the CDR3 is TGTGCCAGTAGTTTAACCGGGAGTGAGGGAAGGTACTTC. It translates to CASSLTGSEGRYF.